This T cell receptor beta chain was documented in a study of T cells in Graves' hyperthyroidism and ophthalmopathy. The CDR3 has 13 amino acids. Germline CDR1 SNHLY, CDR2 FYNNEI. Deletions cut 7 bases from V and 0 bases from J, with 9 bases between. Notes on the study in general: A model built on 13 V-J features separated ophthalmopathy from stable hyperthyroidism. Blood samples included most of the expanded thyroid clonotypes exceeding 0.001. It was a median roughly 6.5 months before onset that the model predicted ophthalmopathy.

This clonotype was detected many times. Its cognate antigen is unknown. Amplification of TCR beta CDR3 regions used RNA as the template. A first-round RT-PCR of the TCR CDR3 used the HTBI primer set. TCRdb re-analysed the multiplex PCR reads in MiXCR, keeping a single row per CDR3 protein. The sample records a few hundred thousand distinct CDR3 sequences, approximately 15% being singletons. The receptor comes from a young woman with Graves' hyperthyroidism. The chain links TRBV2 to TRBJ1-2; D is undetermined. The sequencing input was blood. CDR3 sequence reads: CASMSLANYGYTF. CDR3 coding DNA: TGTGCCAGCATGAGCTTAGCTAACTATGGCTACACCTTC.